The 24 T cell receptor beta chains reported below all come from one sample, sequenced in a study of radiation and T cells in renal cell carcinoma. Sequencing used immunoSEQ multiplex PCR; TCRdb keeps in-frame clones, though not all of them. Here the sample spans 150,000 or so clones, about 85% being singletons. Time point of the sample: baseline pretreatment blood. As to treatment: 15 Gy SBRT to primary tumor, nephrectomy 4 weeks later. Material: blood, obtained from a patient whose treatment included radiotherapy and nephrectomy. These receptors originate from a woman in her 70s with renal cell carcinoma.

CDR3 in amino acids: CASSVATSGSTDTQYF. CDR3 DNA sequence: TGTGCCAGCAGCGTAGCTACTAGCGGTAGCACAGATACGCAGTATTTT. V and J are TRBV9 and TRBJ2-3, with TRBD2 identical over 8 bases. Trimming removed 0 bases from V and 0 bases from J; junction bases left unmatched: 3. The CDR3 sequence is 16 residues long. The V gene's germline CDR1 is SGDLS and CDR2 YYNGEE.

The chain uses TRBV4-3 and TRBJ1-2, with a tentative D call TRBD1 (6 bases). Germline CDR1 reads LGHNA; CDR2 reads YSLEER. V was clipped by 0 bases and J by 2 bases, with 10 bases between them. The CDR3 extends over 15 amino acids. The CDR3 region is CASSQDSTGNYGYTF. CDR3 nucleotides: TGCGCCAGCAGCCAAGATTCTACAGGGAACTATGGCTACACCTTC.

V gene TRBV21-1 combines with J gene TRBJ1-2; the D call of TRBD1 is as the table states it, not checked on the DNA. TRBV21-1 has pseudogene status. This CDR3 has 14 residues. The DNA of the CDR3 is TGTGCCAGCAGACCCGGCAGGACAGCCTCTGGCTACACCTTC. This sequence encodes CASRPGRTASGYTF.

V gene TRBV5-1 combines with J gene TRBJ2-1; 9 nucleotides agree with TRBD2. CDR1 is SGHRS and CDR2 is YFSETQ in the germline V gene. Unmatched junction bases numbered 11, after V lost 2 bases and J lost 5 bases. The CDR3 runs 17 residues. CDR3 nucleotide sequence: TGCGCCAGCAGCTTTAGATTTTTGGTAGCGGGGGACAATGAGCAGTTCTTC. Translation gives CASSFRFLVAGDNEQFF.

This clone was detected a few times. This sequence joins TRBV5-5 and TRBJ1-4; maybe TRBD1 (5 bases). Trimming cost V 1 base and J 5 bases, with 9 bases left between them. From germline, CDR1 is SGHKS and CDR2 YYEKEE (reference sequence). This CDR3 has 14 amino acids. This CDR3 is CASSLWDGNEKLFF. The CDR3 DNA reads as TGTGCCAGCAGCTTGTGGGACGGAAATGAAAAACTGTTTTTT.

This sequence joins TRBV5-4 and TRBJ1-1; D is possibly TRBD1 (6 bases). Germline CDR1 SGHNT, CDR2 YYREEE (reference sequence). Trimming shortened V by 4 bases and J by 4 bases, and 23 bases separated the two germline ends. The CDR3 extends over 17 amino acids. The DNA of the CDR3 is TGTGCCAGCAGCCCCGGGGGCAGGGACCCAAGTTTCACTGAAGCTTTCTTT. Translating it yields CASSPGGRDPSFTEAFF.

The V and J genes are TRBV30 and TRBJ2-4, with TRBD2 as a possible D gene (5 bases). V was cut by 0 bases and J by 9 bases, with 18 bases left in between. Germline lookup yields CDR1 GTSNPN and CDR2 SVGIG (reference sequence). The CDR3 spans 15 residues. The CDR3 coding sequence is TGTGCCTGGAGTGTCAATGAGTTCTGGGCGGGCATTCAGTACTTC. Translated: CAWSVNEFWAGIQYF.

The gene calls are TRBV5-1 and TRBJ1-2, with D possibly being TRBD1 (5 bases). The CDR3 spans 14 residues. The germline V and J ends were trimmed by 4 bases and 8 bases, with 18 bases remaining between them. Per the germline V gene, CDR1 is SGHRS and CDR2 is YFSETQ. The CDR3 spells CASSPLGHDGGYTF. CDR3 DNA sequence: TGCGCCAGCAGCCCCCTGGGGCACGATGGAGGCTACACCTTC.

This clone was seen a few times. The chain carries TRBV5-4 and TRBJ1-1; TRBD1 matches at 9 bases. Looked up from germline, CDR1 is SGHNT and CDR2 is YYREEE (reference sequence). The CDR3 is 16 residues long. V shed 5 bases and J 0 bases; nucleotides not matched to a gene: 8. The chain's CDR3 is CASSSGTGRMNTEAFF. CDR3 nucleotides: TGTGCCAGCAGTTCCGGGACAGGGAGGATGAACACTGAAGCTTTCTTT.

J is TRBJ2-7 and V is TRBV5-4, with D possibly matching TRBD2 (6 bases). CDR3 length: 15 residues. Per the germline V gene, CDR1 is SGHNT and CDR2 is YYREEE (reference sequence). V was trimmed by 4 bases and J by 1 base, leaving 15 bases between them. In nucleotides, the CDR3 is TGTGCCAGCAGCCGCCGGGGGAGTTGGTCCTACGAGCAGTACTTC. It encodes CASSRRGSWSYEQYF.

This clone was recorded once. The V gene is TRBV4-3, the J gene TRBJ1-4, with 8 bases matching TRBD1. The CDR3 spans 16 residues. J gave up 4 bases and V 4 bases, and 8 bases lay outside the gene matches. Germline V lookup: CDR1 LGHNA, CDR2 YSLEER. As DNA, the CDR3 is TGCGCCAGCAGCCTAAACAGGGGGGCCCTTAATGAAAAACTGTTTTTT. The encoded protein is CASSLNRGALNEKLFF.

The chain is built from TRBV12-5 and TRBJ1-1; D unclear. Germline loops: CDR1 LGHNT, CDR2 FRNRAP. The CDR3 runs to 11 residues. V was pared by 2 bases and J by 9 bases, with 7 bases between. CDR3: CASGLWPKAFF. CDR3 coding DNA: TGTGCTAGTGGTTTGTGGCCTAAAGCTTTCTTT.

The V gene is TRBV9, the J gene TRBJ2-3; D not resolved. CDR3 length: 12 amino acids. Germline V gives CDR1 SGDLS, CDR2 YYNGEE. Trimming left V 4 bases short and J 3 bases short, with 6 bases between. CDR3 protein: CASSLVTDTQYF. CDR3 bases: TGTGCCAGCAGCCTAGTAACAGATACGCAGTATTTT.

This clone was observed once. The V gene is TRBV5-5, the J gene TRBJ2-3; the D is unclear. CDR3 length: 12 residues. Germline-derived CDR1 and CDR2 are SGHKS and YYEKEE (reference sequence). Trimming removed 4 bases at V and 9 bases at J, with 12 bases between. This CDR3 reads CASSLLWGTQYF. DNA of the CDR3: TGTGCCAGCAGCCTCCTTTGGGGAACGCAGTATTTT.

This chain links TRBV7-8 with TRBJ1-3; 7 bases map to TRBD1. With V trimmed by 5 bases and J by 6 bases, 4 bases remained unmatched. Germline V gives CDR1 SGHVS, CDR2 FQNEAQ. The CDR3 is 13 residues long. The CDR3 nucleotides read TGTGCCAGCAGCGTCGACAGGGAAAACACCATATATTTT. Translation: CASSVDRENTIYF.

The CDR3 is CASSGRSNTEAFF. In nucleotides, the CDR3 is TGTGCCAGCAGCGGACGGTCGAACACTGAAGCTTTCTTT. The chain has TRBV5-4 and TRBJ1-1; D is uncertain. With 4 bases removed from V and 1 base from J, the gap between germline ends came to 8 bases. This CDR3 comprises 13 residues. The germline V gene encodes CDR1 SGHNT and CDR2 YYREEE (reference sequence).

The J gene is TRBJ2-7, the V gene TRBV7-2; 8 bases line up with TRBD2. Trimming removed 5 bases from V and 7 bases from J; junction bases left unmatched: 16. Germline V gives CDR1 SGHTA, CDR2 FQGNSA. The CDR3 is made up of 16 amino acids. The CDR3 is CASSLVPGGGFREQYF. CDR3 nucleotides: TGTGCCAGCAGCCTCGTCCCCGGCGGGGGGTTTAGGGAGCAGTACTTC.

In the case of this clone: One end of the junction fails to match germline, which may point to a read error. The V gene is TRBV10-3, the J gene TRBJ2-7; D is possibly TRBD1 (6 bases). The CDR3 is made up of 11 amino acids. Germline CDR1 reads ENHRY; CDR2 reads SYGVKD. DNA for the CDR3: TGTGCCATCAGTGCTCCCGGGACACCTTCGTTC. Translated: CAISAPGTPSF.

V usage is TRBV27 and J usage is TRBJ1-1; possible D gene TRBD1, 6 bases. The ends were cut back, 4 bases at V and 13 bases at J, with 13 bases in the middle. Germline V gene data show CDR1 as MNHEY and CDR2 as SMNVEV (reference sequence). The CDR3 runs 11 residues. The CDR3 protein is CASSSTGMNFF. In nucleotides, the CDR3 is TGTGCCAGCAGTTCGACAGGTATGAATTTCTTT.

This clone has just one count. The V gene is TRBV5-6, the J gene TRBJ1-3, with D perhaps TRBD1 (5 bases). The CDR3 runs 14 residues. Trimming removed 1 base from V and 3 bases from J, with 8 bases in between. Germline V lookup: CDR1 SGHDT, CDR2 YYEEEE. CDR3 loop: CASSLRGGGNTIYF. The CDR3 bases are TGTGCCAGCAGCTTGCGGGGCGGTGGAAACACCATATATTTT. Full variable domain (missing parts from reference TRBV5-6 and TRBJ1-3): DAGVTQSPTHLIKTRGQQVTLRCSPKSGHDTVSWYQQALGQGPQFIFQYYEEEERQRGNFPDRFSGHQFPNYSSELNVNALLLGDSALYLCASSLRGGGNTIYFGEGSWLTVV.

The CDR3 spells CASMGPRGFGNTIYF. CDR3 bases: TGTGCCAGCATGGGCCCCAGGGGATTTGGAAACACCATATATTTT. The V call is TRBV28, the J call TRBJ1-3; D might be TRBD1 (6 bases). This CDR3 region has 15 residues. CDR1 is MDHEN, CDR2 SYDVKM, per germline. Between the trimmed V and J ends, which lost 7 bases and 3 bases, there was a span of 16 bases.

The gene calls are TRBV14 and TRBJ2-5; 7 positions match TRBD2. From germline, CDR1 is SGHDN and CDR2 FVKESK. After removal of 5 bases from V and 9 bases from J, the junction contained 6 bases not matched to a gene. This CDR3 is 12 amino acids long. CDR3 protein: CASSLSGGAQYF. In DNA form, the CDR3 reads TGTGCCAGCAGCTTAAGTGGGGGGGCCCAGTACTTC.

The genes are TRBV2 and TRBJ1-1; TRBD1 is a possible D gene (5 bases). V lost 6 bases and J lost 3, with 14 bases in between. In germline, CDR1 is SNHLY, CDR2 FYNNEI. This CDR3 has 14 residues. This CDR3 is CASRLGQVDTEAFF. The DNA of the CDR3 is TGTGCCAGCAGGTTAGGACAAGTTGACACTGAAGCTTTCTTT.

The chain joins TRBV19 to TRBJ1-5, with 8 bases lining up with TRBD1. V shed 7 bases, J shed 3 bases, and the junction held 2 bases outside the gene matches. CDR1 and CDR2 (germline): LNHDA, SQIVND (reference sequence). This CDR3 has 13 residues. In DNA, the CDR3 is TGTGCCAGTATGACAGGGGTCAATCAGCCCCAGCATTTT. It specifies CASMTGVNQPQHF.